The following is a T cell receptor beta chain sequence with its context. This record comes from a study of Graves' ophthalmopathy and Graves' hyperthyroidism. Study background: Researchers classed hyperthyroidism as stable given no ophthalmopathy within 18 months of follow-up.

Investigators amplified TCR beta CDR3 regions from RNA transcripts. RT-PCR with HTBI primers came first, then second-round multiplex PCR. MiXCR, run by TCRdb on the multiplex PCR reads, gives a single entry per CDR3 protein. The sample shows 500,000 to 700,000 distinct CDR3 sequences, just under 40% of them seen only once. The CDR3 runs 13 residues. CDR1 is GTSNPN and CDR2 is SVGIG in the germline V gene (reference sequence). The V gene lost 4 bases and the J gene lost 8 bases, with 17 bases spanning the gap. The TCR sequence derives from an adult man with Graves' hyperthyroidism. Input material: peripheral blood or thyroid tissue (not recorded which). V usage is TRBV30 and J usage is TRBJ1-2; D is unclear. Here the CDR3 reads CAWIPTGSPGYTF. CDR3 DNA sequence: TGTGCCTGGATCCCCACCGGGAGTCCGGGCTACACCTTC.